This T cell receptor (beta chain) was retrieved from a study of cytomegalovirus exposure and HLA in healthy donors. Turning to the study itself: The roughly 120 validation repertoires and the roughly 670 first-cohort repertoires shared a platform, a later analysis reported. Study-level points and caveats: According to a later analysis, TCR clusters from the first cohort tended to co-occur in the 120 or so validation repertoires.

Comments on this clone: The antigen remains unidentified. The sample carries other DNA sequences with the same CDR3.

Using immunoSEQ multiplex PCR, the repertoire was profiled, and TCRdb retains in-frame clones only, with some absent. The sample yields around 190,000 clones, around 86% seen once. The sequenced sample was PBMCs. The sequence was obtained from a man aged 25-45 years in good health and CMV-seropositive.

The CDR3 sequence is CASSLEASGSSYNEQFF. CDR3 coding DNA: TGCGCCAGCAGCTTGGAGGCTAGCGGAAGCTCCTACAATGAGCAGTTCTTC. The chain joins TRBV5-1 to TRBJ2-1, with 7 bases fitting TRBD2. V shed 0 bases and J 0 bases; nucleotides not matched to a gene: 6. Germline V gives CDR1 SGHRS, CDR2 YFSETQ. CDR3 length: 17 amino acids.